These 29 T cell receptor beta chains share one sample of origin, sequenced in a study of T cell repertoires in cytomegalovirus infection. TCRdb reanalysed the reads using MiXCR and keeps one entry per CDR3 protein. The top ten clones hold around 3.1% of a sample with fewer than 200,000 distinct CDR3 sequences, about 21% of them seen once. The sequencing sample was made of PBMCs. The source of these receptors is a human donor in good health (CMV status not recorded). Some clones in this sample may be carry-over from other donors' samples.

The J gene is TRBJ2-7, the V gene TRBV6-2 or TRBV6-3; 9 positions match TRBD1. The length of the CDR3 is 15 residues. CDR1 is MNHEY, CDR2 SVGEGT, per germline. The V and J ends lost 7 bases and 5 bases, in that order; junction bases with no gene match: 12. As DNA, the CDR3 is TGTGCCAGCATCCAACCGGGACAGGGTTCCCACGAGCAGTACTTC. Translation gives CASIQPGQGSHEQYF.

This clonotype was counted ten times or more. The rearrangement uses TRBV5-5 and TRBJ2-6; the match to TRBD2 covers 13 bases. The germline V gene encodes CDR1 SGHKS and CDR2 YYEKEE (reference sequence). The V and J ends lost 5 bases and 1 base, in that order; junction bases with no gene match: 6. CDR3 size: 18 residues. CDR3: CASSYLLAGGSGANVLTF. The CDR3, as DNA: TGTGCCAGCAGTTACCTACTAGCGGGGGGGTCTGGGGCCAACGTCCTGACTTTC.

This clonotype was detected a few times. This rearrangement joins TRBV5-1 to TRBJ1-1; perhaps TRBD1 as D (5 bases). CDR3 length equals 14 residues. V was cut by 4 bases and J by 6 bases, with 16 bases left in between. Germline lookup yields CDR1 SGHRS and CDR2 YFSETQ. The CDR3 is CASSPGQGGAEAFF. The DNA for the CDR3 is TGCGCCAGCAGCCCGGGGCAGGGAGGGGCTGAAGCTTTCTTT. Together with reference TRBV5-1 and TRBJ1-1, the CDR3 gives the full variable domain: KAGVTQTPRYLIKTRGQQVTLSCSPISGHRSVSWYQQTPGQGLQFLFEYFSETQRNKGNFPGRFSGRQFSNSRSEMNVSTLELGDSALYLCASSPGQGGAEAFFGQGTRLTVV.

V gene TRBV7-6 combines with J gene TRBJ2-6; D is ambiguous. V dropped 5 bases and J dropped 0 bases, with 11 bases sitting between them. The CDR3 totals 16 residues. Germline-derived CDR1 and CDR2 are SGHVS and FNYEAQ. The CDR3 loop is CASSPRRPSGANVLTF. CDR3 DNA: TGTGCCAGCAGCCCCAGACGGCCCTCTGGGGCCAACGTCCTGACTTTC.

The chain employs TRBV19 and TRBJ2-1; D remains unclear. The CDR3 length is 13 residues. In germline, CDR1 is LNHDA, CDR2 SQIVND (reference sequence). V was trimmed by 3 bases and J by 7 bases, leaving 10 bases between them. Written as DNA, the CDR3 is TGTGCCAGTAGTATTGTCACTGCTAATGAGCAGTTCTTC. It yields the protein CASSIVTANEQFF. Complete variable domain (other parts from reference TRBV19 and TRBJ2-1): DGGITQSPKYLFRKEGQNVTLSCEQNLNHDAMYWYRQDPGQGLRLIYYSQIVNDFQKGDIAEGYSVSREKKESFPLTVTSAQKNPTAFYLCASSIVTANEQFFGPGTRLTVL.

The rearrangement joins TRBV12-3 or TRBV12-4 to TRBJ2-5; possibly TRBD1 for D (6 bases). V shed 2 bases and J shed 3 bases, with 7 bases lying between them. CDR3 length equals 13 residues. The CDR3, as DNA: TGTGCCAGCAGTTTACACAGGGAAGAGACCCAGTACTTC. Translating gives CASSLHREETQYF.

This clonotype was observed at least ten times. The chain carries TRBV7-2 and TRBJ2-1, with unresolved D. The CDR3 is made up of 13 amino acids. Germline values: CDR1 SGHTA, CDR2 FQGNSA. With 4 bases removed from V and 7 bases from J, the gap between germline ends came to 11 bases. The CDR3 nucleotides read TGTGCCAGCAGCTCTCTGGGATTTAATGAGCAGTTCTTC. Translated, it gives CASSSLGFNEQFF.

CDR3 in amino acids: CASSQDVGLNYGYTF. The CDR3 DNA sequence: TGTGCCAGCAGCCAAGATGTCGGGTTGAACTATGGCTACACCTTC. The chain employs TRBV4-2 and TRBJ1-2; D gene unclear. The CDR3 sequence is 15 residues long. The germline V gene has CDR1 LGHNA and CDR2 YNFKEQ. V lost 0 bases and J lost 2, with 10 bases in between.

The V call is TRBV28, the J call TRBJ1-6, with no clear D. The CDR3 runs 15 residues. Germline CDR1 MDHEN, CDR2 SYDVKM. Deletions cut 4 bases from V and 7 bases from J, with 14 bases between. The CDR3 here is CASSSRTVGNSPLHF. The CDR3 DNA reads TGTGCCAGCAGTTCCCGGACCGTCGGCAATTCACCCCTCCACTTT.

The chain carries TRBV4-3 and TRBJ1-2; 7 bases line up with TRBD1. This CDR3 spans 17 amino acids. Germline values: CDR1 LGHNA, CDR2 YSLEER. The ends lost 4 bases at V and 4 bases at J; junction bases unmatched: 15. The CDR3 nucleotides are TGCGCCAGCAGCCCGGATCTTCGAGGGGACAGACCCTATGGCTACACCTTC. It codes for CASSPDLRGDRPYGYTF.

In its sample, this clonotype was seen a few times. V is TRBV20-1 and J is TRBJ1-5, with D perhaps matching TRBD1 (6 bases). V was cut by 2 bases and J by 2 bases, with 13 bases left in between. This CDR3 spans 15 amino acids. In germline, CDR1 is DFQATT, CDR2 SNEGSKA (reference sequence). Here the CDR3 DNA reads TGCAGTGCTAGACAGAGGGGGGCTGGCAATCAGCCCCAGCATTTT. Residues: CSARQRGAGNQPQHF.

This rearrangement joins TRBV7-8 to TRBJ2-1, with 7 positions matching TRBD2. V lost 0 bases and J lost 8; bases outside the gene matches: 7. This CDR3 comprises 15 residues. Germline values: CDR1 SGHVS, CDR2 FQNEAQ. The DNA for the CDR3 is TGTGCCAGCAGCTTAGCGGCGGGAGTCTTCGATGAGCAGTTCTTC. Translating it yields CASSLAAGVFDEQFF.

This rearrangement joins TRBV24-1 to TRBJ1-2, with D tentatively TRBD1 (5 bases). This CDR3 has 13 residues. V gave up 8 bases and J gave up 4 bases, with 13 bases separating them. Per the germline V gene, CDR1 is KGHDR and CDR2 is SFDVKD. The CDR3 sequence: CATNQGTLYGYTF. CDR3 bases: TGTGCCACCAATCAGGGCACACTCTATGGCTACACCTTC.

The rearrangement uses TRBV28 and TRBJ2-7; 9 bases match TRBD1. Germline V gene lookup returns CDR1 MDHEN and CDR2 SYDVKM. This CDR3 has 15 amino acids. The V gene end was trimmed by 2 bases and the J gene end by 5 bases; junction bases not matched to a gene: 7. The CDR3 DNA is TGTGCCAGCAGTTTAAGGGGACAGGGATTGGACGAGCAGTACTTC. This translates into CASSLRGQGLDEQYF.

The V call is TRBV28, the J call TRBJ1-1, with D unclear. Germline values: CDR1 MDHEN, CDR2 SYDVKM. The length of the CDR3 is 12 residues. Trimming removed 6 bases from V and 1 base from J, with 6 bases in between. CDR3 DNA sequence: TGTGCCAGCAGGTTACAGAACACTGAAGCTTTCTTT. Encoded protein: CASRLQNTEAFF.

The V gene is TRBV12-3 or TRBV12-4, the J gene TRBJ1-1, with 8 nucleotides matching TRBD1. The length of the CDR3 is 15 residues. Trimming at V came to 5 bases and at J to 2 bases, leaving 7 bases not matched to a gene. Here the CDR3 reads CASSRTGSGNTEAFF. CDR3 DNA sequence: TGTGCCAGCAGTCGGACAGGGTCAGGAAACACTGAAGCTTTCTTT.

This clonotype appeared a few times. The CDR3 sequence: CASSLGPLAGYNEQFF. CDR3 nucleotide sequence: TGTGCCAGCAGCTTAGGTCCTCTAGCGGGTTACAATGAGCAGTTCTTC. The V gene is TRBV7-2, the J gene TRBJ2-1, with 8 bases aligning to TRBD2. This CDR3 has 16 amino acids. The germline CDR1 and CDR2 sequences are SGHTA and FQGNSA. Trimming removed 1 base from V and 4 bases from J; junction bases left unmatched: 6.

This clonotype showed up just a few times. The V gene is TRBV28, the J gene TRBJ1-5, with unresolved D. V dropped 5 bases and J dropped 0 bases, with 11 bases sitting between them. The CDR3 loop spans 15 amino acids. Looked up from germline, CDR1 is MDHEN and CDR2 is SYDVKM. In nucleotides, the CDR3 is TGTGCCAGCAGTCAAGCTACGGGTAGCAATCAGCCCCAGCATTTT. The encoded protein is CASSQATGSNQPQHF.

This clonotype has a count of ten or more. This sequence joins TRBV7-2 and TRBJ2-5; D unclear. The germline V gene has CDR1 SGHTA and CDR2 FQGNSA. The CDR3 is made up of 13 amino acids. The germline V and J ends were trimmed by 5 bases and 2 bases, with 9 bases remaining between them. CDR3 DNA sequence: TGTGCCAGCAGCCCCACCCCACAAGAGACCCAGTACTTC. Its translation: CASSPTPQETQYF.

The chain combines TRBV6-1 with TRBJ1-4; the match to TRBD1 covers 9 bases. The CDR3 is 15 residues long. Germline V gene lookup returns CDR1 MNHNS and CDR2 SASEGT. The V segment lost 6 bases and the J segment 6 bases; nucleotides outside the gene matches: 8. In nucleotides, the CDR3 is TGTGCCAGCAGGCGGACAGGGGTTCAGGATGAAAAACTGTTTTTT. It yields the protein CASRRTGVQDEKLFF.

The V and J genes are TRBV19 and TRBJ1-1; D is ambiguous. Trimming took 5 bases from V and 0 from J, leaving 10 bases between them. The CDR3 sequence is 14 residues long. Germline V gives CDR1 LNHDA, CDR2 SQIVND (reference sequence). Written as DNA, the CDR3 is TGTGCCAGTAGTGGAGAGGTAATGAACACTGAAGCTTTCTTT. This codes for CASSGEVMNTEAFF.

This clonotype occurred a few times. The chain couples TRBV28 to TRBJ2-1; tentatively, D is TRBD2 (7 bases). Germline V gene sequence: CDR1 MDHEN, CDR2 SYDVKM. V lost 7 bases and J lost 2, with 15 bases in between. This CDR3 has 15 amino acids. The CDR3 DNA reads TGTGCCAGCACTAAGGGGGGGGAGGCCTACAATGAGCAGTTCTTC. Translation: CASTKGGEAYNEQFF.

This clonotype was seen a handful of times. The V and J genes are TRBV5-1 and TRBJ2-2; perhaps D is TRBD1 or TRBD2 (6 bases each). Trimming shortened V by 0 bases and J by 1 base, and 13 bases separated the two germline ends. The CDR3 is 17 residues long. CDR1 SGHRS and CDR2 YFSETQ come from the germline V gene. The CDR3, as DNA: TGCGCCAGCAGCTTGGCCGGGGGACAACTGAACACCGGGGAGCTGTTTTTT. Amino acids: CASSLAGGQLNTGELFF.

V and J are TRBV7-2 and TRBJ2-1; 9 nucleotides align to TRBD2. Trimming took 5 bases from V and 5 from J; bases not matched to a gene: 4. The germline CDR1 and CDR2 sequences are SGHTA and FQGNSA. The CDR3 is 14 amino acids. This CDR3 reads CASSQRLADNEQFF. Written as DNA, the CDR3 is TGTGCCAGCAGCCAACGACTAGCGGACAATGAGCAGTTCTTC. The variable domain in full, completed from reference TRBV7-2 and TRBJ2-1, reads GAGVSQSPSNKVTEKGKDVELRCDPISGHTALYWYRQSLGQGLEFLIYFQGNSAPDKSGLPSDRFSAERTGGSVSTLTIQRTQQEDSAVYLCASSQRLADNEQFFGPGTRLTVL.

This chain joins TRBV5-1 and TRBJ2-3; 11 positions match TRBD2. CDR3 size: 16 residues. V lost 4 bases to trimming and J lost 2 bases; unmatched junction nucleotides: 6. The germline gives CDR1 SGHRS, CDR2 YFSETQ. This chain's CDR3 is CASSPGLADPTDTQYF. CDR3 DNA sequence: TGCGCCAGCAGCCCGGGACTAGCGGACCCCACAGATACGCAGTATTTT.

This clonotype was seen a handful of times. V usage is TRBV28 and J usage is TRBJ2-6, with D unclear. The CDR3 sequence is 15 residues long. V was clipped by 6 bases and J by 4 bases, with 13 bases between them. Germline V gene lookup returns CDR1 MDHEN and CDR2 SYDVKM. CDR3 bases: TGTGCCAGCAGCCCGACCGAAAGGGGGGCCAACGTCCTGACTTTC. Amino acid sequence: CASSPTERGANVLTF.

This clonotype was recorded many times. Germline is not matched at one junction end, which may reflect a read error. The CDR3 loop is CASSLSGDRPRFDF. The CDR3 nucleotides read TGTGCCAGCAGCTTATCAGGGGACAGGCCCCGTTTCGATTTT. The rearrangement joins TRBV7-2 to TRBJ2-3; 8 bases match TRBD1. CDR1 is SGHTA, CDR2 FQGNSA, per germline. CDR3 length: 14 residues.

This clonotype was observed a few times. This sequence joins TRBV12-3 or TRBV12-4 and TRBJ2-7; possible D gene TRBD2, 6 bases. The CDR3 consists of 15 residues. Deletions cut 5 bases from V and 3 bases from J, with 17 bases between. This CDR3 is CASSPDYGRGYEQYF. CDR3 nucleotide sequence: TGTGCCAGCAGTCCGGACTACGGGCGAGGCTACGAGCAGTACTTC.

This rearrangement joins TRBV4-3 to TRBJ2-7; D is perhaps TRBD2 (6 bases). Germline V gives CDR1 LGHNA, CDR2 YSLEER. This CDR3 comprises 14 residues. Trimming took 4 bases from V and 3 from J, leaving 13 bases between them. The CDR3 coding sequence is TGCGCCAGCAGCCCCCGAGCGGGCAGCTACGAGCAGTACTTC. It is translated as CASSPRAGSYEQYF.